Listed here are 5 T cell receptor beta chains from one sample, sequenced in a study of shared clonotypes between healthy human individuals. Libraries were prepared by immunoSEQ multiplex PCR; TCRdb keeps only in-frame clonotypes and omits some of them. Here the sample spans roughly 2.2 million clones, approximately 90% being singletons. The sequenced material came from naive CD4+ T cells from PBMCs. This sample's subset: CD45RA+ positively selected. The source of these receptors is a man between 18 and 29 years old in good health. Some clones in this sample may be carry-over from other donors' samples.

The gene calls are TRBV7-2 and TRBJ2-1, with TRBD2 identical over 13 bases. Looked up from germline, CDR1 is SGHTA and CDR2 is FQGNSA. CDR3 length: 17 amino acids. The J segment lost 4 bases and the V segment lost 2 bases, leaving 5 bases of the junction unmatched. The CDR3 reads CASSLRGTSGIYNEQFF. The CDR3 DNA is TGTGCCAGCAGCTTACGAGGGACTAGCGGGATTTACAATGAGCAGTTCTTC.

The chain uses TRBV5-1 and TRBJ2-1; TRBD1 matches 9 bases. Germline trimming cut 4 bases from V and 7 bases from J; bases unmatched to any gene: 9. Germline lookup yields CDR1 SGHRS and CDR2 YFSETQ. This CDR3 contains 15 residues. The CDR3 DNA sequence: TGCGCCAGCAGCCGCCGGACAGGGGAGGAGAATGAGCAGTTCTTC. Translating it yields CASSRRTGEENEQFF.

The rearrangement uses TRBV4-3 and TRBJ1-2; 7 positions agree with TRBD1. Trimming at V came to 0 bases and at J to 2 bases, leaving 6 bases not matched to a gene. Germline V gene data show CDR1 as LGHNA and CDR2 as YSLEER. The CDR3 is made up of 16 amino acids. CDR3 nucleotides: TGCGCCAGCAGCCAAGAAGGACAGGTTGGAAACTATGGCTACACCTTC. Protein: CASSQEGQVGNYGYTF.

The chain carries TRBV11-2 and TRBJ2-1; 10 bases align to TRBD2. The CDR3 runs to 15 residues. The germline gives CDR1 SGHAT, CDR2 FQNNGV. The junction had 9 bases not matched to a gene; V was cut back by 5 bases and J by 8 bases. The CDR3 reads CASSALAGATHEQFF. The CDR3 bases are TGTGCCAGCAGCGCCCTAGCGGGAGCTACCCATGAGCAGTTCTTC.

The rearrangement uses TRBV21-1 and TRBJ2-5; the table names TRBD1, a call not compared with the DNA. TRBV21-1 is described as a pseudogene. The CDR3 has 16 residues. For the CDR3, the DNA is TGTGCCAGCAGCAAAGCCCGGCGAGGGGGAATGGAGACCCAGTACTTC. Amino acid sequence: CASSKARRGGMETQYF.